This T cell receptor beta chain was captured in a study of STAT3 mutations in large granular lymphocyte leukemia. Study-wide results and limits: In about 35% of the 18 patients, new TCR clonotypes emerged after therapy. In T-cell large granular lymphocyte leukemia, about half of patients showed multiple immunodominant subclonotypes.

This clone was seen a handful of times. Antigen: not known. Produced via immunoSEQ multiplex PCR; TCRdb's table is partial and in-frame only. The data contain more than 4,500 clones, roughly 73% of them singletons. The CDR3 totals 13 residues. The V and J ends lost 8 bases and 2 bases respectively, with 15 bases between them. Germline loops: CDR1 GTSNPN, CDR2 SVGIG (reference sequence). This receptor was obtained from a middle-aged man with T-cell large granular lymphocyte leukemia. Some clones in this sample may be carry-over from other donors' samples. What was sequenced was peripheral blood mononuclear cells. The chain has TRBV30 and TRBJ1-2; possible D gene TRBD1, 6 bases. The chain's CDR3 is CASHRVRNYGYTF. DNA of the CDR3: TGTGCCAGCCACAGGGTAAGAAACTATGGCTACACCTTC.